Only a few counts were recorded for the clone carrying this T cell receptor (beta chain). The sample belongs to a study of blood T cell repertoires in COVID-19. The CDR3 extends over 15 amino acids. CDR1 and CDR2 (germline): SGHRS, YFSETQ. J lost 5 bases, V lost 3 bases, and 9 bases had no gene match. Sequencing was performed with immunoSEQ multiplex PCR; in TCRdb, only in-frame clones are kept and a portion is missing. The table records 130,000 to 150,000 clones, 75% to 90% of them present only once. Sequencing used peripheral blood. The sequence derives from a woman aged 45-59 years with acute or convalescent COVID-19. The V call is TRBV5-1, the J call TRBJ1-1, with 8 positions matching TRBD1. CDR3 sequence (DNA): TGCGCCAGCAGCTCGCAGACAGGGGATTATACTGAAGCTTTCTTT. Protein: CASSSQTGDYTEAFF. The full variable domain, completed using reference TRBV5-1 and TRBJ1-1, is KAGVTQTPRYLIKTRGQQVTLSCSPISGHRSVSWYQQTPGQGLQFLFEYFSETQRNKGNFPGRFSGRQFSNSRSEMNVSTLELGDSALYLCASSSQTGDYTEAFFGQGTRLTVV.